This T cell receptor (beta chain) was observed in a study of blood T cell repertoires in COVID-19. In the authors' methods: The authors estimated nucleated cell counts from reference gene primer amplification. The table came from immunoSEQ multiplex PCR; TCRdb's copy has only in-frame clones and leaves some out. V and J calls and clone size follow that table, whereas D and trimming were derived from the DNA. The repertoire includes under 300,000 clones, about 89% of them detected once, and less than 2% sits in the top ten. This clone was detected only a few times. Cohort placement rested on clinical history that participants reported themselves. CDR1 is SGHRS and CDR2 is YFSETQ in the germline V gene. V shed 6 bases and J 5 bases; nucleotides not matched to a gene: 14. This CDR3 has 16 residues.

V is TRBV5-1 and J is TRBJ1-2; 9 bases line up with TRBD1. The sample taken for sequencing was PBMCs or T cells enriched from blood (not recorded which). The receptor comes from a woman aged 35 to 49 who had recovered from COVID-19. The CDR3 here is CASTRTGAGPNYGYTF. As DNA, the CDR3 is TGCGCCAGCACCCGGACAGGGGCCGGACCCAATTATGGCTACACCTTC.